The TCR beta chain under discussion was sequenced for a study of T cells in Graves' hyperthyroidism and ophthalmopathy. Exclusion of a patient resulted from uncontrolled infection, other autoimmune disease, pregnancy or lactation. RNA transcripts provided the source from which TCR beta CDR3 regions were amplified. A set of HTBI primers served as the primers for a first-round RT-PCR of the TCR CDR3. TCRdb analysed the multiplex PCR reads with MiXCR anew, one entry per CDR3 protein. Among hundreds of thousands of distinct CDR3 sequences, around 16% were seen once, and the ten largest hold over 3.5%. This clonotype has a count of ten or more. Specimen: blood. This TCR was sampled from a woman aged 25 to 39 with Graves' hyperthyroidism.

The DNA of the CDR3 is TGTGCCAGCAGGCAGAGCGCCGGGACGGTGGGGAATCAGCCCCAGCATTTT. Its translation: CASRQSAGTVGNQPQHF. The rearrangement links TRBV12-3 or TRBV12-4 to TRBJ1-5; possibly TRBD1 for D (5 bases). The CDR3 has 17 amino acids. V dropped 6 bases and J dropped 4 bases, with 22 bases sitting between them.